The next 10 T cell receptor beta chains were all read from a single sample in a study of Graves' ophthalmopathy and Graves' hyperthyroidism (dated by TCRdb to the late 2010s). TCRdb shows the sequencer as Illumina HiSeq 2000. For repertoire sequencing, the TCR beta CDR3 regions were amplified from RNA transcripts. The first round of RT-PCR was done with HTBI primers and the Qiagen OneStep RT-PCR kit, and was followed by a second round of multiplex PCR, then size selection and purification. TCRdb handled the public reads itself, with Q25 trimming in fastp and clone calling in MiXCR, and kept productive beta chains. When rows share a CDR3 protein, they turn into one entry using the most common DNA and genes. The sample table lists over a million distinct CDR3 sequences, 36% of them with a count of one. The ten largest account for 11% of the sample. Specimen: peripheral blood or thyroid tissue (not recorded which). Receptors were obtained from an adult man with Graves' hyperthyroidism.

The J gene is TRBJ1-2, the V gene TRBV10-2, with unresolved D. This CDR3 has 13 residues. Germline CDR1 is WSHSY and CDR2 is SAAADI. V was pared by 0 bases and J by 2 bases, with 4 bases between. CDR3 coding DNA: TGCGCCAGCAGTGAGTCGATGAACTATGGCTACACCTTC. Amino acid sequence: CASSESMNYGYTF.

This clonotype was counted many times. The chain joins TRBV12-3 or TRBV12-4 to TRBJ2-5; no definite D call. This CDR3 contains 14 residues. The V gene lost 4 bases and the J gene lost 5 bases, with 14 bases spanning the gap. Written as DNA, the CDR3 is TGTGCCAGCAGTTCGCGCGATTATAGGGAGACCCAGTACTTC. Protein product: CASSSRDYRETQYF.

V gene TRBV7-8 combines with J gene TRBJ1-1, with 7 bases lining up with TRBD1. The CDR3 contains 16 residues. Looked up from germline, CDR1 is SGHVS and CDR2 is FQNEAQ. V was pared by 5 bases and J by 1 base, with 10 bases of the junction left unmatched. CDR3 DNA: TGTGCCAGCAGCCACGCCCCAGGGGGAGGGAACACTGAAGCTTTCTTT. Translation: CASSHAPGGGNTEAFF.

The chain has TRBV20-1 and TRBJ2-2; 9 bases align to TRBD2. The CDR3 loop spans 14 amino acids. Trimming removed 0 bases from V and 9 bases from J; junction bases left unmatched: 5. CDR1 is DFQATT and CDR2 is SNEGSKA in the germline V gene (reference sequence). In DNA form, the CDR3 reads TGCAGTGCTAGAGACCTAGCGGGAACCAGGGAGCTGTTTTTT. Amino acid sequence: CSARDLAGTRELFF.

In its sample, this clonotype was seen a few times. The chain uses TRBV15 and TRBJ2-5; D might be TRBD2 (5 bases). The germline V and J ends were trimmed by 0 bases and 4 bases, with 9 bases remaining between them. This CDR3 comprises 14 residues. CDR1 and CDR2 from the germline V gene are LNHNV and YYDKDF (reference sequence). CDR3 residues: CATSRERAGETQYF. The CDR3, as DNA: TGTGCCACCAGCAGAGAGAGGGCGGGAGAGACCCAGTACTTC.

This clonotype occurred a few times. The CDR3 spells CASSQSPGGNTEAFF. CDR3 sequence (DNA): TGCGCCAGCAGCCAATCTCCGGGGGGGAACACTGAAGCTTTCTTT. This chain links TRBV4-3 with TRBJ1-1, with TRBD1 as a possible D gene (5 bases). The germline V and J ends were trimmed by 2 bases and 1 base, with 11 bases remaining between them. CDR1 is LGHNA, CDR2 YSLEER, per germline. The CDR3 contains 15 residues.

This rearrangement joins TRBV20-1 to TRBJ2-2; 7 bases map to TRBD2. Germline V gives CDR1 DFQATT, CDR2 SNEGSKA (reference sequence). Trimming at V came to 6 bases and at J to 4 bases, leaving 14 bases not matched to a gene. CDR3 length: 16 residues. The CDR3 DNA follows: TGCAGTGCCCCCGTGATAGGTAGCGGGCGCACCGGGGAGCTGTTTTTT. This sequence encodes CSAPVIGSGRTGELFF.

For this clonotype: A much larger clonotype is one base distant, so this may be a read error. The CDR3 sequence: CASSVEQGDQPQHF. The DNA for the CDR3 is TGTGCCAGCAGCGTTGAACAGGGAGATCAGCCCCAGCATTTT. The rearrangement links TRBV9 to TRBJ1-5, with a weak D call TRBD1 (6 bases). Germline V CDR1 and CDR2: SGDLS, YYNGEE. The CDR3 length is 14 residues. Trimming removed 2 bases at V and 5 bases at J, with 11 bases between.

Of note for this clonotype: At one end the junction does not follow the germline gene, possibly because of a read error. The chain employs TRBV7-9 and TRBJ2-5; no definite D call. Germline CDR1 SEHNR, CDR2 FQNEAQ (reference sequence). This CDR3 is 13 amino acids long. The CDR3 spells CASSVAPRETQYF. For the CDR3, the DNA is TGTGCCAGCAGCGTAGCTCCTCGTGAGACCCAGTACTTC.

The sample holds many counts of this clonotype. CDR3 nucleotides: TGTGCCAGTAGTGGCTCGGCGGGGGTAGTAACACCCCTCCACTTT. Residues: CASSGSAGVVTPLHF. The gene calls are TRBV19 and TRBJ1-6; perhaps TRBD1 as D (5 bases). This CDR3 is 15 amino acids long. The V gene lost 5 bases and the J gene lost 11 bases, with 19 bases spanning the gap. CDR1 is LNHDA and CDR2 is SQIVND in the germline V gene (reference sequence).